In this sample, the clone carrying this TCR beta chain turned up many times. This entry belongs to a study of low-dose radiotherapy and immunotherapy resistance in tumors. Looking at the study overall: Cohort 2 received 1 Gy per fraction every two weeks, totaling 13 Gy over 26 weeks. The regimen for patients comprised intravenous nivolumab 240 mg every two weeks plus intravenous ipilimumab 1 mg/kg every six weeks. Patients received 300 mg of oral aspirin each day across four cycles, commencing on cycle 1 day 1.

The V gene lost 2 bases and the J gene lost 9 bases, with 8 bases spanning the gap. This CDR3 spans 13 amino acids. Germline V gene sequence: CDR1 MNHEY, CDR2 SVGEGT. As to time point: before trial treatment. Priming of first-strand cDNA relied on TRAV- and TRBV-specific primers (covering alpha and beta chains). TCR amplification used roughly 20 PCR cycles, a constant-region primer and a V-primer adapter. TCRdb reanalysed the reads using MiXCR and keeps one entry per CDR3 protein. The sample shows 55,000 to 65,000 distinct CDR3 sequences, about 26% of them seen only once. The chain employs TRBV6-2 or TRBV6-3 and TRBJ1-6; D is possibly TRBD1 (5 bases). Specimen: PBMCs, collected before treatment. The sequence was obtained from a male donor with rectosigmoid adenocarcinoma. CDR3 DNA: TGTGCCAGCAGTTACCCCGACAGTTCACCCCTCCACTTT. Translation gives CASSYPDSSPLHF.